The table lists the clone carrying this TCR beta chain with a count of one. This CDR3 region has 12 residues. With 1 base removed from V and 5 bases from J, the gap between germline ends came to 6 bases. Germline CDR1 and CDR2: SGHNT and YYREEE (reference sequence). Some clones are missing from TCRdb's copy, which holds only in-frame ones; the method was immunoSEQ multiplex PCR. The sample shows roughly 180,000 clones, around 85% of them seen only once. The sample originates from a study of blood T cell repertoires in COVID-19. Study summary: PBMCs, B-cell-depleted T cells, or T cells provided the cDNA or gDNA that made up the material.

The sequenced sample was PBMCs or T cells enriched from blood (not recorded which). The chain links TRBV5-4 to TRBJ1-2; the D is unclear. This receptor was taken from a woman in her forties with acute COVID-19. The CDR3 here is CASSLNQYGYTF. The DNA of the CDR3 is TGTGCCAGCAGCTTGAACCAGTATGGCTACACCTTC.